The present entry profiles one T cell receptor (delta chain) with its context. With a far larger clone one base away, a read error is the likely cause. TCRdb re-called the RT-PCR reads via CATT. The sample contains around 1,600 delta-chain clones, roughly 8.7% of which appear only once. Germline CDR1 is GEAIGNYY and CDR2 is EKD. This CDR3 is 17 amino acids long. The data derive from a study of gamma-delta T cells after stem cell transplantation. Sequenced material: gamma-delta T cells. This sequence joins TRDV2 and TRDJ1, with 10 bases fitting TRDD3. This sequence was found in a human donor. It is not recorded whose cells these are; they may come from a transplant donor. The CDR3 nucleotides read TGTGCCTGTGACACCCTACTGGGGGATTTTGAGGGGGATAAAATCATCTTT. Protein product: CACDTLLGDFEGDKIIF.